A selection of T cell receptor beta chains follows, all from one sample in a study of cytomegalovirus exposure and HLA in healthy donors. Data came from immunoSEQ multiplex PCR; TCRdb stores just in-frame clones and leaves some out. The repertoire consists of 150,000 to 200,000 clones, with 70% occurring once and the leading ten covering about 4.7%. Specimen: PBMCs. The receptor set was obtained from a man in his late teens or twenties in good health and CMV-seropositive. Each CDR3 is given with its conserved first and last residue. The D gene is left open where the match is weak. Rows may omit the clone size; those that give it use once, few, many or a size class.

v_gene: TRBV5-1; abundance: .; j_gene: TRBJ1-1; d_gene: .; CDR3aa: CASSSDSMNTEAFF; CDR3nt: TGCGCCAGCAGCTCCGACAGCATGAACACTGAAGCTTTCTTT
v_gene: TRBV29-1; abundance: .; j_gene: TRBJ1-1; d_gene: .; CDR3aa: CSVAENTEAFF; CDR3nt: TGCAGCGTCGCAGAGAACACTGAAGCTTTCTTT
v_gene: TRBV29-1; abundance: medium-sized; j_gene: TRBJ1-1; d_gene: .; CDR3aa: CSVGRDTEAFF; CDR3nt: TGCAGCGTTGGGCGGGACACTGAAGCTTTCTTT
v_gene: TRBV9; abundance: few; j_gene: TRBJ1-3; d_gene: .; CDR3aa: CASSPRVGNSGNTIYF; CDR3nt: TGTGCCAGCAGCCCACGGGTCGGCAACTCTGGAAACACCATATATTTT
v_gene: TRBV28; abundance: .; j_gene: TRBJ2-2; d_gene: .; CDR3aa: CASSFSTSGGELFF; CDR3nt: TGTGCCAGCAGTTTCTCAACATCGGGCGGGGAGCTGTTTTTT
v_gene: TRBV6-1; abundance: few; j_gene: TRBJ1-5; d_gene: .; CDR3aa: CASSVGPGVIDSNQPQHF; CDR3nt: TGTGCCAGCAGTGTGGGGCCGGGGGTAATAGATAGCAATCAGCCCCAGCATTTT
v_gene: TRBV9; abundance: .; j_gene: TRBJ2-5; d_gene: TRBD2; CDR3aa: CASSVAQAGGPETQYF; CDR3nt: TGTGCCAGCAGCGTAGCTCAAGCGGGGGGGCCGGAGACCCAGTACTTC
v_gene: TRBV6-6; abundance: few; j_gene: TRBJ1-1; d_gene: .; CDR3aa: CASSPTLTEAFF; CDR3nt: TGTGCCAGCAGCCCTACCCTCACTGAAGCTTTCTTT
v_gene: TRBV11-1; abundance: .; j_gene: TRBJ1-3; d_gene: .; CDR3aa: CASRRFGPDGNTIYF; CDR3nt: TGTGCCAGCAGGAGATTTGGGCCAGATGGAAACACCATATATTTT
v_gene: TRBV7-9; abundance: .; j_gene: TRBJ2-3; d_gene: .; CDR3aa: CASSLGPGDTQYF; CDR3nt: TGTGCCAGCAGCTTGGGCCCGGGGGATACGCAGTATTTT
v_gene: TRBV5-4; abundance: once; j_gene: TRBJ1-2; d_gene: .; CDR3aa: CASSPNRVGDGYTF; CDR3nt: TGTGCCAGCAGCCCAAACAGGGTAGGGGACGGCTACACCTTC
v_gene: TRBV11-3; abundance: .; j_gene: TRBJ1-4; d_gene: .; CDR3aa: CASSPLGAYKGRTTNEKLFF; CDR3nt: TGTGCCAGCAGCCCCCTGGGGGCATATAAAGGTAGAACAACTAATGAAAAACTGTTTTTT
v_gene: TRBV28; abundance: few; j_gene: TRBJ1-1; d_gene: .; CDR3aa: CASSLPSQGLKAFF; CDR3nt: TGTGCCAGCAGTTTACCGTCACAGGGCTTAAAAGCTTTCTTT
v_gene: TRBV11-1; abundance: .; j_gene: TRBJ1-1; d_gene: .; CDR3aa: CASSQTTANTEAFF; CDR3nt: TGTGCCAGCAGCCAGACGACAGCGAACACTGAAGCTTTCTTT
v_gene: TRBV19; abundance: .; j_gene: TRBJ1-4; d_gene: .; CDR3aa: CASSIAGTNEKLFF; CDR3nt: TGTGCCAGTAGTATCGCCGGAACTAATGAAAAACTGTTTTTT
v_gene: TRBV4-2; abundance: .; j_gene: TRBJ2-5; d_gene: TRBD2; CDR3aa: CASSRLSTSGGDETQYF; CDR3nt: TGTGCCAGCAGCCGCCTATCGACTAGCGGGGGGGATGAGACCCAGTACTTC
v_gene: TRBV27; abundance: .; j_gene: TRBJ1-1; d_gene: .; CDR3aa: CASSLRRYGAEAFF; CDR3nt: TGTGCCAGCAGTTTAAGGCGTTATGGAGCTGAAGCTTTCTTT
v_gene: TRBV14; abundance: .; j_gene: TRBJ1-1; d_gene: TRBD1; CDR3aa: CASSQEDRVGHYTEAFF; CDR3nt: TGTGCCAGCAGCCAAGAAGACAGGGTAGGCCACTACACTGAAGCTTTCTTT
v_gene: TRBV19; abundance: few; j_gene: TRBJ1-2; d_gene: TRBD1; CDR3aa: CATPTGGGGYTF; CDR3nt: TGTGCCACACCAACAGGGGGCGGCGGCTACACCTTC
v_gene: TRBV5-1; abundance: few; j_gene: TRBJ2-3; d_gene: .; CDR3aa: CASSLEGADNTDTQYF; CDR3nt: TGCGCCAGCAGCTTGGAAGGGGCGGATAACACAGATACGCAGTATTTT
v_gene: TRBV11-2; abundance: .; j_gene: TRBJ2-1; d_gene: .; CDR3aa: CASSSSGRGIHEQFF; CDR3nt: TGTGCCAGCAGCTCCAGCGGCCGAGGAATTCATGAGCAGTTCTTC
v_gene: TRBV6-5; abundance: .; j_gene: TRBJ1-1; d_gene: .; CDR3aa: CASSYSLEGTEAFF; CDR3nt: TGTGCCAGCAGTTACTCGTTGGAGGGCACTGAAGCTTTCTTT
v_gene: TRBV23-1; abundance: .; j_gene: TRBJ1-5; d_gene: .; CDR3aa: CASSQSAREGVNQPQHF; CDR3nt: TGCGCCAGCAGTCAATCTGCGAGGGAAGGAGTCAACCAGCCCCAGCATTTT
v_gene: TRBV28; abundance: few; j_gene: TRBJ2-1; d_gene: .; CDR3aa: CASSTLVTTPRNEQFF; CDR3nt: TGTGCCAGCAGCACCCTTGTCACAACTCCTAGGAATGAGCAGTTCTTC
v_gene: TRBV5-4; abundance: few; j_gene: TRBJ2-3; d_gene: .; CDR3aa: CASTPQGYTDTQYF; CDR3nt: TGTGCCAGCACGCCACAGGGTTACACAGATACGCAGTATTTT
v_gene: TRBV9; abundance: .; j_gene: TRBJ1-1; d_gene: TRBD1; CDR3aa: CASSVVGQGSTEAFF; CDR3nt: TGTGCCAGCAGCGTAGTGGGACAGGGTTCCACTGAAGCTTTCTTT
v_gene: TRBV4-1; abundance: .; j_gene: TRBJ2-3; d_gene: TRBD2; CDR3aa: CASSHGLAGITDTQYF; CDR3nt: TGCGCCAGCAGCCATGGACTAGCGGGAATCACAGATACGCAGTATTTT
v_gene: TRBV5-1; abundance: .; j_gene: TRBJ2-3; d_gene: TRBD2; CDR3aa: CASSWGLAGTGTDTQYF; CDR3nt: TGCGCCAGCAGCTGGGGACTAGCGGGGACGGGCACAGATACGCAGTATTTT
v_gene: TRBV7-9; abundance: .; j_gene: TRBJ2-1; d_gene: .; CDR3aa: CASSSRAGNEQFF; CDR3nt: TGTGCCAGCAGCTCCAGGGCGGGAAATGAGCAGTTCTTC
v_gene: TRBV6-5; abundance: .; j_gene: TRBJ1-5; d_gene: .; CDR3aa: CASSSVNQPQHF; CDR3nt: TGTGCCAGCAGTTCAGTCAATCAGCCCCAGCATTTT
v_gene: TRBV5-5; abundance: .; j_gene: TRBJ1-2; d_gene: TRBD1; CDR3aa: CASSGWGQGAYNYGYTF; CDR3nt: TGTGCCAGCAGCGGCTGGGGACAGGGGGCCTATAACTATGGCTACACCTTC